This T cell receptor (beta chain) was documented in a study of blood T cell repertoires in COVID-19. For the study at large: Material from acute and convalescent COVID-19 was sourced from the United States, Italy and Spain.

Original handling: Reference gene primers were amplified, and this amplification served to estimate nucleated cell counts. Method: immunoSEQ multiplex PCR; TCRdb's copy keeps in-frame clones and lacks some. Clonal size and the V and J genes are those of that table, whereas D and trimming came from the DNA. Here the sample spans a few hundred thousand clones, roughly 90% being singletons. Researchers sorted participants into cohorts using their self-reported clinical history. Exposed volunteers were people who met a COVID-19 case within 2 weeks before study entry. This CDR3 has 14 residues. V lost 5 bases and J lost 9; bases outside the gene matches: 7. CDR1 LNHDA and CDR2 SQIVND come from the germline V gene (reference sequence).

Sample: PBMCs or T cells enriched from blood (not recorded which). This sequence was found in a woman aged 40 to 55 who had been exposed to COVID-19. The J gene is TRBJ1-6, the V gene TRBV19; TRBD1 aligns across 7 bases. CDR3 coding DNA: TGTGCCAGTAGTCGAGACAGGGTCGGTTCACCCCTCCACTTT. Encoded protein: CASSRDRVGSPLHF.